This note documents a single T cell receptor (beta chain) sequence. No antigen is known for it. Per-nucleotide qualities are absent, and no much larger clonotype sits a single base away. This entry is derived from a study of T cell repertoires in cytomegalovirus infection (dated by TCRdb to about 2019). Background for the entire study: The peptide stimulations were aimed at well-studied HLA-B-restricted epitopes as well as recently identified HLA-C-restricted CMV epitopes, whose presentation resists viral immunomodulation. Because public TCR beta signatures pointed to carriage of CMV infection together with the matching HLA type, the HLA type of each donor mattered for the analysis.

V ends up 6 bases short and J 3 bases short, with an unmatched junction base count of 9. From cysteine to valine, the CDR3 is 15 amino acids long. The retained sequence is limited to the CDR3, 45 bases, with the frame set at the first base. Via the germline V gene, CDR1 is KGHSH and CDR2 LQKENI. The intended sense of this specimen's treatment or condition label: in vitro stimulation with specific CMV peptide epitopes to enrich CMV-specific T cells. The sequencer listed for this sample is Illumina HiSeq 1500. Using fastp at Q25 and MiXCR, TCRdb reprocessed the public reads and kept productive beta chains. Under each unique CDR3 protein, matching rows form one entry showing the most common genes and DNA. The sample table lists over 250,000 distinct CDR3 sequences, roughly a fifth of them with a count of one. The top ten constitute roughly 19% of the sample. Overall study outcomes, separate from this receptor: The ex vivo response was dominated by HLA-C-restricted CMV-specific TCR beta clonotypes, which also provided the single most frequent clonotype in two of eight donors. In both this cohort and an independent cohort of some 350 donors, the cumulative frequency of public TCR beta family members distinguished carriers of CMV infection plus the relevant HLA type.

The chain employs TRBV18 and TRBJ2-7; 9 middle bases align to TRBD2. The receptor comes from a human donor in good health (CMV status not recorded). Some clones in this sample may be carry-over from other donors' samples. Sequences were derived from cultured PBMCs, sampled from culture after CMV antigen stimulation. This receptor carries the CDR3 CASSPTQREVYEQYV. In nucleotides, the sequence is TGTGCCAGCTCCCCTACGCAGCGGGAGGTCTACGAGCAGTACGTC.